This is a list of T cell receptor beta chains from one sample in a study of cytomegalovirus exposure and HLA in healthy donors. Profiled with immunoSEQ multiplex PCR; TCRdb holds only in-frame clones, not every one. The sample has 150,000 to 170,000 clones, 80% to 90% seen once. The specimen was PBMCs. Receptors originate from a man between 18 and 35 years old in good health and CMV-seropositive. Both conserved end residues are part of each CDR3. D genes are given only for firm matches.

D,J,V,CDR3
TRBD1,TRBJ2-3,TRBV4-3,CASSLDRRTDTQYF
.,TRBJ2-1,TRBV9,CASSFPDYPSYNEQFF
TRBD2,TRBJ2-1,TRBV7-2,CASRVLGREGFEQFF
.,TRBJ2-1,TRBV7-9,CASSVTSNEQFF
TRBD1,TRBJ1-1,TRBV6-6,CATRKDRGAEAFF
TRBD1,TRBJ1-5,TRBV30,CAWRGQGASQPQHF
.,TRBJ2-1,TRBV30,CAWSAGYNEQFF
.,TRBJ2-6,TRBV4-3,CASSQRQSGANVLTF
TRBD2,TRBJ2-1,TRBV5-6,CASSLASGEGDEQFF
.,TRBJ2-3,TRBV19,CASSSWGGTDTQYF
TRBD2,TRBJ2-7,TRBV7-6,CASSLGGGLAYEQYF
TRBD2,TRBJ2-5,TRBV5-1,CASSAQPGLAGRGETQYF
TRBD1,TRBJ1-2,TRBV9,CASSVGSGGNYGYTF
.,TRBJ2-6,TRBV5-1,CASSGGGGVKANVLTF
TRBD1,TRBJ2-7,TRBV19,CASSLFGQGSYEQYF
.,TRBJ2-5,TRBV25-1,CASSEVGRETQYF
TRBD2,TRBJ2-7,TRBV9,CASSSLAGTREQYF
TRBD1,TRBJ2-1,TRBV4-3,CASPGTGLYNEQFF
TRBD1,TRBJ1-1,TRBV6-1,CASSDPQGAVRTEAFF
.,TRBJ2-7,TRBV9,CASSPLRGSSYEQYF
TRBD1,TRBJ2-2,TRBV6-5,CASSYRDRLNTGELFF
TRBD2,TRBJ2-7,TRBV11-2,CASSLVVAGGYEQYF
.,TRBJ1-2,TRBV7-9,CASSLIQKANYGYTF
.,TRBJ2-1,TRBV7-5,CVRSLATSGWGSYNEQFF
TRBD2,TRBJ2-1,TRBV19,CASSIEDPGLAGDNEQFF
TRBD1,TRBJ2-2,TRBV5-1,CASSLDRGNTGELFF